The present TCR beta chain was sequenced within a study of beta chain features in type 1 diabetes. Study-wide findings and caveats: VDJ junctions from type 1 diabetes patients carried fewer insertions and larger deletions. Naive, central memory and Treg TCRB repertoires appeared more alike in patients than in healthy donors. People with Type 1 diabetes carried modestly yet significantly shorter TCRB CDR3s in all four CD4+ subsets.

cDNA synthesis used the whole RNA isolate, giving expressed TCRB sequences. The data were produced by immunoSEQ multiplex PCR, yet TCRdb's version contains in-frame clones alone and is incomplete. This sample yields 300,000 to 400,000 clones, of which roughly 8% are seen a single time; under 0.5% belongs to the top ten. There was one heparinised blood draw per donor, averaging about 110 mL. For this clone: The antigen is unknown.

The V end lost 4 bases, the J end lost 5 bases, and 12 bases lay between the germline ends. CDR1 and CDR2 from the germline V gene are SQVTM and ANQGSEA. CDR3 size: 12 residues. Material: central memory CD4+ T cells from blood. The chain carries TRBV29-1 and TRBJ2-7; D is perhaps TRBD1 or TRBD2 (5 bases each). This clonotype originated in a woman under 30 in good health. The CDR3 DNA reads TGCAGCGTTGTGGGACGGACACACGAGCAGTACTTC. Amino acids: CSVVGRTHEQYF.